The clone carrying this T cell receptor (beta chain) was found many times. The target antigen is unknown. CDR1 and CDR2 (germline): KGHDR, SFDVKD. This CDR3 is 13 amino acids long. The V gene lost 7 bases and the J gene lost 0 bases, with 5 bases spanning the gap. The sample belongs to a study of human T cells and chemical hapten exposure. On the study more broadly: Upper inner arm skin measuring around 2 cm by around 2 cm received 2% DPC for sensitization. Per-sample variation in TCR yield stemmed mainly from small pooled library volume differences.

TCRdb called the RACE reads again in MiXCR, with one record for every CDR3 protein. The sample holds about 84,000 distinct CDR3 sequences; about 10% are singletons and the top ten take more than 3%. Notes on the study in general: Compared with pre-sensitization or healthy control sets, expanded TCRs clustered more.

Time point described: patch test 3, about 24 weeks after DPC sensitization. Treatment here: therapeutic diphenylcyclopropenone sensitization with weekly scalp DPC. Before extraction, the whole blood was not fractionated, and total RNA was taken from it. The sequence was obtained from a woman aged 50 to 60 with alopecia areata. Some clones in this sample may be carry-over from other donors' samples. The chain has TRBV24-1 and TRBJ2-2; unclear D gene. This material consisted of whole blood, taken in connection with sensitization to the hapten diphenylcyclopropenone (DPC). The CDR3: CATSPTNTGELFF. The CDR3 coding sequence is TGTGCCACCAGCCCCACGAACACCGGGGAGCTGTTTTTT.